These T cell receptor beta chains were read from a single sample in a study of patients and donors after allogeneic stem cell transplantation. TCRdb reprocessed the RT-PCR reads via MiXCR and lists one record per CDR3 protein. The sample holds about 230,000 distinct CDR3 sequences, approximately 14% seen once. Sequencing was carried out using blood, either unsorted or a sorted T cell fraction (not recorded which). The receptors were sampled from a human donor who was either an allogeneic HSCT recipient or a stem cell or donor lymphocyte infusion donor (not recorded which). It is not recorded whose cells these are; they may come from a transplant donor. Each CDR3 is given with its conserved first and last residue. D genes are given only for firm matches. Only part of the rows carry a size: once, few, many, or a class if the clone is expanded.

V,size,D,J,DNA,CDR3
TRBV3-1,NA,TRBD2,TRBJ2-2,TGTGCCAGCAGCCAAGAGGGACTAGCGGTCGGGGAGCTGTTTTTT,CASSQEGLAVGELFF
TRBV7-9,NA,NA,TRBJ2-4,TGTGCCAGCATCCAAGGGGGGAAAAACATTCAGTACTTC,CASIQGGKNIQYF
TRBV7-2,NA,NA,TRBJ2-5,TGTGCCAGCGGGAACCAAAAGACCCAGTACTTC,CASGNQKTQYF
TRBV29-1,NA,TRBD1,TRBJ2-7,TGCAGCGCCATGATACAGGGGGTCAACGAGCAGTACTTC,CSAMIQGVNEQYF
TRBV20-1,many,TRBD1,TRBJ2-7,TGCAGTGCTATACTCATCGGACAGGGAAAAGAGCAGTACTTC,CSAILIGQGKEQYF
TRBV12-3/TRBV12-4,few,NA,TRBJ2-7,TGTGCCAGCAGCTTAGCTAGCGTCGAGCAGTACTTC,CASSLASVEQYF
TRBV4-1,NA,TRBD1,TRBJ1-3,TGCGCCAGCAGCCAAGATCCGACAGGGACAGGAAACACCATATATTTT,CASSQDPTGTGNTIYF
TRBV15,NA,NA,TRBJ2-4,TGTGCCACCAGCAGAGAGTACAGGACAGACGGGGACATTCAGTACTTC,CATSREYRTDGDIQYF
TRBV6-2/TRBV6-3,NA,TRBD2,TRBJ2-1,TGTGCCAGCAGTCTCCTATCGGGGGGGACTCCCAATGAGCAGTTCTTC,CASSLLSGGTPNEQFF
TRBV7-2,many,NA,TRBJ2-7,TGTGCCAGCAGCTCCCCCCAAGACTCCCACTACGAGCAGTACTTC,CASSSPQDSHYEQYF
TRBV20-1,NA,NA,TRBJ2-7,TGCAGTGCTACCCCGGTTGGGTCGACCTACGAGCAGTACTTC,CSATPVGSTYEQYF
TRBV7-6,many,NA,TRBJ2-3,TGTGCCAGCAGCTTAGACCCACTGGGTACGCAGTATTTT,CASSLDPLGTQYF
TRBV2,NA,NA,TRBJ2-3,TGTGCCAGCACCCGAGGCGGACTTAGCACAGATACGCAGTATTTT,CASTRGGLSTDTQYF
TRBV10-2,NA,NA,TRBJ1-5,TGCGCCAGCAGTTGGCAAGACAGAAATCAGCCCCAGCATTTT,CASSWQDRNQPQHF
TRBV11-3,few,NA,TRBJ2-3,TGTGCCAGCAGCTTGGGGGGTCATACGCAGTATTTT,CASSLGGHTQYF
TRBV20-1,NA,NA,TRBJ2-3,TGCAGTGCCGAAGATAGCGGAAATGGCACAGATACGCAGTATTTT,CSAEDSGNGTDTQYF
TRBV20-1,NA,NA,TRBJ1-2,TGCAGTGCCCCAGTGACGGAAAACTATGGCTACAACTTC,CSAPVTENYGYNF
TRBV18,NA,TRBD2,TRBJ2-5,TGTGCCAGCGCCAGGACTAGCGGGATTCAAGAGACCCAGTACTTC,CASARTSGIQETQYF
TRBV19,few,TRBD1,TRBJ1-6,TGTGCCAGTAGTAGCTTAGGGGGCGCCGGAATTAATTCACCCCTCCACTTT,CASSSLGGAGINSPLHF
TRBV5-1,many,NA,TRBJ1-4,TGCGCCAGCAGCTTAGAAGGGGCTGAAAAACTGTTTTTT,CASSLEGAEKLFF
TRBV6-1,few,TRBD2,TRBJ2-1,TGTGCCAGCAGTGATTATGGGCTCGGCGGGAGGGGAGAGCAGTTCTTC,CASSDYGLGGRGEQFF
TRBV9,NA,NA,TRBJ2-2,TGTGCCAGCAGCGCAGTCGGGGGCTTTGGCGGGGAGCTGTTTTTT,CASSAVGGFGGELFF
TRBV3-1,many,TRBD2,TRBJ2-7,TGTGCCAGCAGCCCTGACGGGACTAGCGGATTACCCTACGAGCAGTACTTC,CASSPDGTSGLPYEQYF
TRBV24-1,many,NA,TRBJ1-2,TGTGCCACCAGTGATTCAGGGACCCAGCGGTATGGCTACACCTTC,CATSDSGTQRYGYTF
TRBV12-3/TRBV12-4,many,TRBD1,TRBJ2-5,TGTGCCAGCAGTTTAGCGACCAGGGGGCTCGGGACCCAGTACTTC,CASSLATRGLGTQYF
TRBV5-4,NA,NA,TRBJ1-1,TGTGCCAGCAGCAGACCACAGGGTAGGGCTGAAGCTTTCTTT,CASSRPQGRAEAFF
TRBV30,NA,NA,TRBJ1-1,TGTGCCTGGCGTGTTACGAACACTGAAGCTTTCTTT,CAWRVTNTEAFF
TRBV12-3/TRBV12-4,NA,NA,TRBJ1-5,TGTGCCAGCAGTTTAGGGACAAACAATCAGCCCAAGCATTTT,CASSLGTNNQPKHF
TRBV18,many,TRBD2,TRBJ2-3,TGTGCCAGCTCACCCCCGGGACTAGCGGGAGTGAAGCCACAGCAGTATTTT,CASSPPGLAGVKPQQYF
TRBV29-1,NA,NA,TRBJ2-2,TGCAGCGTTGATATGGGGCGGCACACCGGGGAGCTGTTTTTT,CSVDMGRHTGELFF
TRBV5-5,many,TRBD2,TRBJ2-1,TGTGCCAGCAGCCTGTTAGCGGGAGCCAACAATGAGCAGTTCTTC,CASSLLAGANNEQFF
TRBV10-3,NA,NA,TRBJ2-1,TGTGCCATCAGTGAGTCGAGTGGGCTAGCCGGCGATGAGCAGTTCTTC,CAISESSGLAGDEQFF
TRBV6-2/TRBV6-3,few,NA,TRBJ2-7,TGTGCCAGCAGTTACTGGGACGGTACCTACGAGCAGTACTTC,CASSYWDGTYEQYF
TRBV7-6,few,TRBD1,TRBJ2-2,TGTGCCAGCAGCTCCGGACAGGGGCGGCCCGGGGAGCTGTTTTTT,CASSSGQGRPGELFF
TRBV7-2,few,NA,TRBJ1-1,TGTGCCAGCGGGCCCAACGTCAAAAACACTGAAGCTTTCTTT,CASGPNVKNTEAFF
TRBV6-1,few,NA,TRBJ1-2,TGTGCCAGCAGTGAATCCCCTAACCAGGGTGGCTACACCTTC,CASSESPNQGGYTF
TRBV7-7,many,TRBD2,TRBJ2-1,TGTGCCAGCAGTCCGATAGCGGGTGGATCCTACAATGAGCAGTTCTTC,CASSPIAGGSYNEQFF